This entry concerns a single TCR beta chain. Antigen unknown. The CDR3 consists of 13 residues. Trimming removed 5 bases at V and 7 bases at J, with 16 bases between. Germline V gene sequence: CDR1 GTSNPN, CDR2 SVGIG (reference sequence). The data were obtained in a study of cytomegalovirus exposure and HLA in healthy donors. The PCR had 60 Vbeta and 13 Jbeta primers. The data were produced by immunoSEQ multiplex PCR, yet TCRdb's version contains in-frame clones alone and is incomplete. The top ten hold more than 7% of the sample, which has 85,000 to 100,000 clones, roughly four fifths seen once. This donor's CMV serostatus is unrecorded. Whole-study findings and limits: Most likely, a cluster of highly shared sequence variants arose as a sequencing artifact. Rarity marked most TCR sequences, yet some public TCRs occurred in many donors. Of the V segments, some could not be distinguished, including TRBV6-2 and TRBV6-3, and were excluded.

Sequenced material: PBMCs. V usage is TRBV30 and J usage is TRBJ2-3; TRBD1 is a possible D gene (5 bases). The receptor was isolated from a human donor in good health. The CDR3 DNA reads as TGTGCCTGGTCTTCAGGGTTGGAAAATACGCAGTATTTT. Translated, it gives CAWSSGLENTQYF.